This T cell receptor (beta chain) was identified during a study of blood T cell repertoires in COVID-19. Participants were aged about 18 to 95 years, lived in roughly 23 US areas, and enrolled virtually. Per the original data handling: Cell counts per sample came from amplifying reference gene primers. Clones were read by immunoSEQ multiplex PCR, and TCRdb kept only the in-frame ones, dropping some. Clonal size and the V and J genes are those of that table, whereas D and trimming came from the DNA. The data show 300,000 or so clones, roughly nine tenths seen once. CDR1 is KGHSH, CDR2 LQKENI, per germline. The CDR3 covers 12 residues. V lost 3 bases and J lost 8, with 8 bases in between.

Specimen: PBMCs or T cells enriched from blood (not recorded which). This TCR was sampled from a man in his fifties or sixties who had recovered from COVID-19. The chain links TRBV18 to TRBJ1-3; no definite D call. This CDR3 reads CASSPEVDTIYF. The CDR3 DNA reads as TGTGCCAGCTCACCCGAGGTGGACACCATATATTTT. Full variable domain (outside the CDR3, taken from reference TRBV18 and TRBJ1-3): NAGVMQNPRHLVRRRGQEARLRCSPMKGHSHVYWYRQLPEEGLKFMVYLQKENIIDESGMPKERFSAEFPKEGPSILRIQQVVRGDSAAYFCASSPEVDTIYFGEGSWLTVV.